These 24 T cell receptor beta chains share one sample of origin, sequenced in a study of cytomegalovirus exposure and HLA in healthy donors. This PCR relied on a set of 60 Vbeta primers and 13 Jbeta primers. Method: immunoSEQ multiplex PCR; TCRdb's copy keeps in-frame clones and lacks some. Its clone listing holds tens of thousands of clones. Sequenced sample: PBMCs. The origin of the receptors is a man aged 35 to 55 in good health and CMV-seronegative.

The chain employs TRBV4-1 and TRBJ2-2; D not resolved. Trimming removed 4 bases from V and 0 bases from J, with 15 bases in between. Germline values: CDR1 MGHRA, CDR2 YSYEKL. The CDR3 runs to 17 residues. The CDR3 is CASSPLLLFTNTGELFF. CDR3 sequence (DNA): TGCGCCAGCAGCCCCCTACTACTTTTCACGAACACCGGGGAGCTGTTTTTT.

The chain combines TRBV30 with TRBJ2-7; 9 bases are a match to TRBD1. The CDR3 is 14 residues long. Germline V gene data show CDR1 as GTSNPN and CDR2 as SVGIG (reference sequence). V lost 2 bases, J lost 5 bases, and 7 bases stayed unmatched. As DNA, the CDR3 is TGTGCCTGGAGTCCCGGGACAGGGTACCACGAGCAGTACTTC. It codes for CAWSPGTGYHEQYF.

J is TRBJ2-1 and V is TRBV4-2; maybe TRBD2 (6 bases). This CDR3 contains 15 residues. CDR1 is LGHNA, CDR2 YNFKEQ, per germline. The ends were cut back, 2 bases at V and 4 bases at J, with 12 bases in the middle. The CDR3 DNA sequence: TGTGCCAGCAGCCAACAGGAGCGGGTGTACAATGAGCAGTTCTTC. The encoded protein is CASSQQERVYNEQFF.

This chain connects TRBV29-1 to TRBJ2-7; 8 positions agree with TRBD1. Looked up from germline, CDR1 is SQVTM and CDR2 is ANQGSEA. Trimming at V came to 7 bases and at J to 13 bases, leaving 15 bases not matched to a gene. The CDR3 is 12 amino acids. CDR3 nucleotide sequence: TGCAGCGCTCGGACAGGGTCGGCTGGAGATTACTTC. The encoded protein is CSARTGSAGDYF.

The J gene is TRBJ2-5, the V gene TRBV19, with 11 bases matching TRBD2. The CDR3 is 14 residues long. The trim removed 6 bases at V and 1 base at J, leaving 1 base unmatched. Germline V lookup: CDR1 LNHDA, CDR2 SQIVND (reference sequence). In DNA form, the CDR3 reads TGTGCCAGTAGGGGGACTAGCGGCCAAGAGACCCAGTACTTC. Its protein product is CASRGTSGQETQYF.

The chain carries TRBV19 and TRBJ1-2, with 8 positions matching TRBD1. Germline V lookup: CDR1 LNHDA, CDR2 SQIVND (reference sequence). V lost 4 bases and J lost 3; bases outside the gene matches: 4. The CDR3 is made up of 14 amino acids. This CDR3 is CASSTDRGYYGYTF. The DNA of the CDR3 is TGTGCCAGTAGTACAGACAGGGGATACTATGGCTACACCTTC.

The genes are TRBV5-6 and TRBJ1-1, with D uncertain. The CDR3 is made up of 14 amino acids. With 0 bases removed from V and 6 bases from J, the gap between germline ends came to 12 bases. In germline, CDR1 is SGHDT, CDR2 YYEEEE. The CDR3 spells CASSLAGKTAEAFF. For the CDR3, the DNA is TGTGCCAGCAGCTTGGCCGGGAAGACGGCTGAAGCTTTCTTT.

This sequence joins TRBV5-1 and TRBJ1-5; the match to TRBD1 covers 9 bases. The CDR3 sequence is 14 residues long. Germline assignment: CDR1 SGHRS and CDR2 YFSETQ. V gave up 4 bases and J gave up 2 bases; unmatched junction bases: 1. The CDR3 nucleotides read TGCGCCAGCAGCCGGACAGGGGGCAATCAGCCCCAGCATTTT. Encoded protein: CASSRTGGNQPQHF.

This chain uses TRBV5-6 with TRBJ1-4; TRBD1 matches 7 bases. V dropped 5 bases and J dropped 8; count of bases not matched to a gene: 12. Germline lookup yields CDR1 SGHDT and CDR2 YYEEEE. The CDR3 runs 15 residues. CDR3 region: CASSRRQGPPEKLFF. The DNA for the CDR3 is TGTGCCAGCAGTCGACGACAGGGACCGCCGGAAAAACTGTTTTTT.

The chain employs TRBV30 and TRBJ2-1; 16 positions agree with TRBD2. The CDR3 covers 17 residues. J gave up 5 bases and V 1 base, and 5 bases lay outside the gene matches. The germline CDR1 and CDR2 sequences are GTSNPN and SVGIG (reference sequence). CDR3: CAWSEGLAGGPDNEQFF. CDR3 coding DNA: TGTGCCTGGAGTGAGGGACTAGCGGGAGGGCCAGACAATGAGCAGTTCTTC.

The CDR3 protein is CASSNPPGVLQYF. CDR3 DNA sequence: TGTGCCAGCAGCAATCCCCCCGGTGTTTTGCAGTACTTC. J is TRBJ2-7 and V is TRBV7-3, with D unresolved. From germline, CDR1 is SGHTA and CDR2 FQGTGA. This CDR3 region has 13 residues. Trimming stripped 5 bases from V and 9 bases from J, with 17 bases between.

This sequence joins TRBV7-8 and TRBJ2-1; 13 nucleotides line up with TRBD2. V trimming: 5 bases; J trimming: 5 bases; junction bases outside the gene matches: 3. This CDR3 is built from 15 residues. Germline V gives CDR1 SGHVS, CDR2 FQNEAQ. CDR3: CASSLGLAGHNEQFF. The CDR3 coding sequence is TGTGCCAGCAGCCTGGGACTAGCGGGACACAATGAGCAGTTCTTC.

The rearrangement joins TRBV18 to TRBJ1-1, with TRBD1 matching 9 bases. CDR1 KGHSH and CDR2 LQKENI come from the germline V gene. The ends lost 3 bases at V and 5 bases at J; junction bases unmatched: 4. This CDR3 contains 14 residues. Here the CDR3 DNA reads TGTGCCAGCTCACCGGGACAGGGCCGTACTGAAGCTTTCTTT. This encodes CASSPGQGRTEAFF.

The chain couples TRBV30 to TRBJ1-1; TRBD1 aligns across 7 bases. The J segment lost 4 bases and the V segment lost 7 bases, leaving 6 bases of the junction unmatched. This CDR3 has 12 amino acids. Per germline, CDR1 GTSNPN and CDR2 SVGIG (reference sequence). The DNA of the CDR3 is TGTGCCTCAGACAGGGCCGGCACTGAAGCTTTCTTT. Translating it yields CASDRAGTEAFF.

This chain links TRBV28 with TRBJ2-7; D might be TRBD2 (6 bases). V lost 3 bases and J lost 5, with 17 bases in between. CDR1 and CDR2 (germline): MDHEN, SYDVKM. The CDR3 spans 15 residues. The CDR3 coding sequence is TGTGCCAGCAGTTTCCAGCGGGCCGGGTCCAACGAGCAGTACTTC. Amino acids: CASSFQRAGSNEQYF.

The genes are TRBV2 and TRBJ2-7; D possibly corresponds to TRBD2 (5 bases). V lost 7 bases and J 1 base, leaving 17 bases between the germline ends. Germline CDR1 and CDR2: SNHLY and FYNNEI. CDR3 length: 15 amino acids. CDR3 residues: CASTRERVGSYEQYF. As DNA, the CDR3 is TGTGCCAGCACGAGAGAGAGGGTAGGTTCCTACGAGCAGTACTTC.

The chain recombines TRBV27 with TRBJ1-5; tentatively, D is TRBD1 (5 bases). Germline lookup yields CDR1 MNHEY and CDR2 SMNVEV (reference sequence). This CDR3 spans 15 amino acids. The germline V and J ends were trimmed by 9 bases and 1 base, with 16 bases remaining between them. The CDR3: CASSAHWGSNQPQHF. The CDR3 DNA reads TGTGCCAGTAGTGCACACTGGGGCAGCAATCAGCCCCAGCATTTT.

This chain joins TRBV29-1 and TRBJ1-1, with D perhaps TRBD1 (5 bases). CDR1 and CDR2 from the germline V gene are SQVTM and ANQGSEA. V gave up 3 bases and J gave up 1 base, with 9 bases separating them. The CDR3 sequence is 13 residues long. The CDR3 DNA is TGCAGCGTTGAGCGGGGGGAGAACACTGAAGCTTTCTTT. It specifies CSVERGENTEAFF.

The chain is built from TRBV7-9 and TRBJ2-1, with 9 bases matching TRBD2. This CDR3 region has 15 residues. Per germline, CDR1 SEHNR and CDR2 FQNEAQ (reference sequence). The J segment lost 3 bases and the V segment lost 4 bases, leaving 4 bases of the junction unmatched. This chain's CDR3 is CASSYSGRGYNEQFF. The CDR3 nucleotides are TGTGCCAGCAGCTATAGCGGGAGAGGCTACAATGAGCAGTTCTTC.

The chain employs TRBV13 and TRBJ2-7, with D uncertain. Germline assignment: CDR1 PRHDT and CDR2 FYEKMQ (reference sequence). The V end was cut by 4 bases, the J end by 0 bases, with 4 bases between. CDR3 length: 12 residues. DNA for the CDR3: TGTGCCAGCAGCTCTAGCTCCTACGAGCAGTACTTC. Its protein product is CASSSSSYEQYF.

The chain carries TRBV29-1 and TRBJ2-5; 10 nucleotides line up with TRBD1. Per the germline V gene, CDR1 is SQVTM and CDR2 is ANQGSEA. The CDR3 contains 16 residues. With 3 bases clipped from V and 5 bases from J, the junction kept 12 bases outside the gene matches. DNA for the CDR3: TGCAGCGTTGAGGGGGGGGACAGGGGACCCTCGGAGACCCAGTACTTC. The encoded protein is CSVEGGDRGPSETQYF.

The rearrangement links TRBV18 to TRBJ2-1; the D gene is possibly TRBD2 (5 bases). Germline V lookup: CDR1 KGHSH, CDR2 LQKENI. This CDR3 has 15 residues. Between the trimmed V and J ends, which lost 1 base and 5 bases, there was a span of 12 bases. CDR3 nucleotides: TGTGCCAGCTCACCACGTCGAGCGGCCGACAATGAGCAGTTCTTC. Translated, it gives CASSPRRAADNEQFF.

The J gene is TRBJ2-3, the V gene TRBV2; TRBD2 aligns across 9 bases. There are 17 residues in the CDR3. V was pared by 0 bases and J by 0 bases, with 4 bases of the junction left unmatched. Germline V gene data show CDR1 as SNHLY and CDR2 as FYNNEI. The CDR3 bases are TGTGCCAGCAGTGAAGCGCGGGGGGGAGGGAGCACAGATACGCAGTATTTT. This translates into CASSEARGGGSTDTQYF.

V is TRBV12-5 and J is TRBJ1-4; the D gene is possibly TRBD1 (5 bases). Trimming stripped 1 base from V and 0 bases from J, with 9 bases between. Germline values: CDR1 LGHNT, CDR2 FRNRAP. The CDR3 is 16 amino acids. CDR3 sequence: CASGLAAGSTNEKLFF. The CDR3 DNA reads TGTGCTAGTGGTTTGGCAGCAGGGTCAACTAATGAAAAACTGTTTTTT.